The 7 T cell receptor beta chains in this list originate from one sample, sequenced in a study of T cell repertoires in cytomegalovirus infection. TCRdb re-derived calls from the reads in MiXCR, one entry per CDR3 protein. This table has a few hundred thousand distinct CDR3 sequences, 8% to 10% appearing once. The sequenced sample was PBMCs. The receptors stem from a human donor in good health (CMV status not recorded). Some clones in this sample may be carry-over from other donors' samples.

V gene TRBV23-1 combines with J gene TRBJ1-1; tentatively, D is TRBD1 (6 bases). TRBV23-1 is reported as an ORF; its role is uncertain. Trimming took off 4 bases at V and 2 bases at J, with 20 bases between the two ends. This CDR3 has 17 residues. The CDR3 sequence: CASSPQKHKGDNTEAFF. In DNA, the CDR3 is TGCGCCAGCAGTCCCCAAAAACATAAGGGGGATAACACTGAAGCTTTCTTT.

This clonotype was found a few times. V is TRBV7-9 and J is TRBJ2-7; no firm D call. The CDR3 totals 12 residues. The V and J ends lost 1 base and 4 bases respectively, with 5 bases between them. The germline gives CDR1 SEHNR, CDR2 FQNEAQ (reference sequence). The DNA for the CDR3 is TGTGCCAGCAGCTTAGTAGAGTACGAGCAGTACTTC. Translation gives CASSLVEYEQYF.

J is TRBJ2-7 and V is TRBV7-2, with 9 bases that match TRBD2. CDR1 is SGHTA and CDR2 is FQGNSA in the germline V gene. This CDR3 has 16 residues. The V segment lost 4 bases and the J segment 2 bases; nucleotides outside the gene matches: 9. The CDR3, as DNA: TGTGCCAGCAGCTCGCAGGTCCTAGCGGGGCCCTACGAGCAGTACTTC. This translates into CASSSQVLAGPYEQYF. The full variable domain, completed using reference TRBV7-2 and TRBJ2-7, is GAGVSQSPSNKVTEKGKDVELRCDPISGHTALYWYRQSLGQGLEFLIYFQGNSAPDKSGLPSDRFSAERTGGSVSTLTIQRTQQEDSAVYLCASSSQVLAGPYEQYFGPGTRLTVT.

A word on this clonotype: One base away lies a much larger clone, so this may be a sequencing read error. The J gene is TRBJ2-1, the V gene TRBV7-3, with 8 nucleotides matching TRBD1. The CDR3 is made up of 18 amino acids. J was trimmed by 1 base and V by 1 base; bases with no gene match: 9. CDR1 is SGHTA, CDR2 FQGTGA, per germline. The chain's CDR3 is CASSLRWIDRGSYNEQFF. CDR3 sequence (DNA): TGTGCCAGCAGCTTAAGGTGGATCGACAGGGGTTCCTACAATGAGCAGTTCTTC.

The rearrangement links TRBV20-1 to TRBJ2-7, with D perhaps TRBD2 (6 bases). From germline, CDR1 is DFQATT and CDR2 SNEGSKA (reference sequence). The CDR3 runs 13 residues. The V gene lost 3 bases and the J gene lost 2 bases, with 11 bases spanning the gap. In DNA, the CDR3 is TGCAGTGCTAGGTCAAGCGGGCCCTACGAGCAGTACTTC. The encoded protein is CSARSSGPYEQYF.

This clonotype was observed a handful of times. The V gene is TRBV2, the J gene TRBJ2-7; D is perhaps TRBD2 (5 bases). The CDR3 is made up of 15 amino acids. V lost 6 bases, J lost 0 bases, and 15 bases lay in between. Germline V CDR1 and CDR2: SNHLY, FYNNEI. The CDR3 spells CASRIGPGSSYEQYF. The DNA for the CDR3 is TGTGCCAGCAGAATTGGGCCGGGGAGCTCCTACGAGCAGTACTTC.

This chain uses TRBV6-5 with TRBJ2-6; D is undetermined. CDR1 is MNHEY and CDR2 is SVGAGI in the germline V gene. The CDR3 covers 14 residues. V lost 8 bases to trimming and J lost 1 base, with 9 bases between them. The CDR3 here is CASGSISGANVLTF. In nucleotides, the CDR3 is TGTGCCAGCGGCTCGATATCTGGGGCCAACGTCCTGACTTTC.